This paragraph reports one TCR beta chain. The data were taken from a study of OX40 agonist ivuxolimab in advanced cancers. Sequenced by immunoSEQ multiplex PCR; TCRdb stores in-frame clones only, minus some. The sample consists of more than 55,000 clones, about 89% of them appearing once. This sample comprised CD4+ or CD8+ T cells sorted from blood, obtained in a trial of the OX40 agonist ivuxolimab. The origin of this receptor is an adult with an advanced solid tumor such as melanoma, head and neck, liver or kidney cancer.

CDR3 residues: CASSSTGYQETQYF. CDR3 nucleotides: TGTGCCAGCAGCTCGACAGGGTACCAAGAGACCCAGTACTTC. The chain recombines TRBV7-6 with TRBJ2-5; 7 positions match TRBD1. This CDR3 contains 14 residues. The junction had 2 bases not matched to a gene; V was cut back by 4 bases and J by 0 bases. CDR1 and CDR2 from the germline V gene are SGHVS and FNYEAQ.